This T cell receptor (beta chain) is from a study of T cell changes during pregnancy in multiple sclerosis. Repertoires were generated with immunoSEQ multiplex PCR, while TCRdb's copy carries only in-frame clones and drops some. The repertoire has about 73,000 clones, around 90% of them found once; the top ten carry over 7.5%. This CDR3 is 15 amino acids long. The germline V gene has CDR1 LGHNA and CDR2 YSLEER. Between the trimmed V and J ends, which lost 1 base and 2 bases, there was a span of 12 bases. The source of this sequence is a female donor in good health, enrolled as a control in a pregnancy study. V gene TRBV4-3 combines with J gene TRBJ2-7; D may be TRBD2 (6 bases). Sample: peripheral blood, taken after pregnancy. This CDR3 reads CASSQAGGGTYEQYF. In DNA, the CDR3 is TGCGCCAGCAGCCAAGCGGGTGGGGGGACCTACGAGCAGTACTTC.